This is a list of T cell receptor beta chains from one sample in a study of T cells in localized non-small cell lung cancer. Repertoires were generated with immunoSEQ multiplex PCR, while TCRdb's copy carries only in-frame clones and drops some. This table holds 15,000 to 20,000 clones, 89% found once. The sequenced sample was peripheral blood, obtained before any cancer treatment. These receptors were collected from a man between 40 and 75 years old with stage I lung adenocarcinoma. CDR3s include the opening cysteine and the closing phenylalanine or tryptophan. Fields, in order: clone size, D gene, J gene, V gene, CDR3 protein, CDR3 DNA. A D gene is named only where the DNA matches it firmly. Rows give clone size only sometimes, using once, few, many, or a class for an expanded clone.

>-|-|TRBJ1-3|TRBV4-2
CASSQDYNSGNTIYF
TGTGCCAGCAGCCAAGATTACAACTCTGGAAACACCATATATTTT
>-|-|TRBJ1-4|TRBV5-1
CASLTTESNEKLFF
TGCGCCAGTCTTACTACGGAGTCTAATGAAAAACTGTTTTTT
>-|TRBD1|TRBJ2-7|TRBV28
CASRLQGPLYEQYF
TGTGCCAGCAGATTACAGGGGCCGCTTTACGAGCAGTACTTC
>-|-|TRBJ2-5|TRBV7-6
CASSQRETQYF
TGTGCCAGCAGCCAACGTGAGACCCAGTACTTC
>-|TRBD2|TRBJ2-1|TRBV2
CAILLTSGGPYNEQFF
TGTGCCATCCTCTTGACTAGCGGGGGACCGTACAATGAGCAGTTCTTC
>-|-|TRBJ2-7|TRBV28
CAGDAYEQYF
TGTGCCGGCGACGCCTACGAGCAGTACTTC
>-|-|TRBJ2-4|TRBV27
CASSPRGFLAKNIQYF
TGTGCCAGCAGTCCGCGGGGTTTTCTAGCCAAAAACATTCAGTACTTC
>-|-|TRBJ2-3|TRBV5-5
CASSANYRVDTQYF
TGTGCCAGCAGCGCTAATTACAGGGTGGATACGCAGTATTTT
>-|TRBD2|TRBJ2-1|TRBV11-2
CASSQLAGDWGQFF
TGTGCCAGCAGTCAACTAGCGGGAGATTGGGGGCAGTTCTTC
>-|-|TRBJ2-5|TRBV7-9
CASSLSGEETQYF
TGTGCCAGCAGCTTATCAGGGGAAGAGACCCAGTACTTC
>-|-|TRBJ1-5|TRBV4-2
CASSQDWSTEEGDQPQHF
TGTGCCAGCAGCCAAGACTGGAGTACTGAGGAAGGGGATCAGCCCCAGCATTTT
>-|TRBD1|TRBJ1-1|TRBV11-2
CASSFGTGTEAFF
TGTGCCAGCAGCTTCGGGACAGGGACTGAAGCTTTCTTT
>-|TRBD1|TRBJ1-5|TRBV30
CAWSRGTGVNQPQHF
TGTGCCTGGAGCAGAGGGACAGGGGTGAATCAGCCCCAGCATTTT
>-|TRBD1|TRBJ2-7|TRBV7-8
CASTILTGASTYEQYF
TGTGCCAGCACCATCTTAACAGGGGCCTCAACCTACGAGCAGTACTTC
>-|-|TRBJ2-7|TRBV5-1
CASSLDLGTETYEQYF
TGCGCCAGCAGCTTGGATCTGGGGACGGAAACCTACGAGCAGTACTTC
>-|-|TRBJ1-3|TRBV30
CAWSSAQIPHPGNTIYF
TGTGCCTGGAGTTCAGCCCAAATCCCCCACCCCGGAAACACCATATATTTT
>-|-|TRBJ2-1|TRBV19
CASTTLSRNEQFF
TGTGCCAGTACTACACTTTCGAGGAATGAGCAGTTCTTC
>-|TRBD1|TRBJ2-7|TRBV19
CASTSPTGTGVHEQYF
TGTGCCAGTACTTCCCCAACCGGGACAGGGGTCCACGAGCAGTACTTC
>-|-|TRBJ2-7|TRBV5-6
CASSWTDREQYF
TGTGCCAGCAGTTGGACAGATCGGGAGCAGTACTTC
>once|TRBD1|TRBJ2-7|TRBV29-1
CSVSGTGDSYEQYF
TGCAGCGTTTCCGGGACAGGGGACTCCTACGAGCAGTACTTC
>-|TRBD1|TRBJ2-2|TRBV27
CASSLSPPRTGGLTGELFF
TGTGCCAGCAGTTTATCGCCCCCCCGGACAGGGGGGCTCACCGGGGAGCTGTTTTTT
>-|TRBD1|TRBJ2-7|TRBV2
CASLRDRVQYF
TGTGCCAGCTTACGGGACAGGGTACAGTACTTC
>few|TRBD1|TRBJ1-4|TRBV6-1
CASSLSGTGAEKLFF
TGTGCCAGCAGCTTGTCCGGGACAGGGGCTGAAAAACTGTTTTTT
>-|-|TRBJ1-1|TRBV19
CASSPGGIVNTEAFF
TGTGCCAGTAGCCCCGGTGGCATCGTGAACACTGAAGCTTTCTTT
>-|-|TRBJ1-5|TRBV6-1
CASSEKPDPADQPQHF
TGTGCCAGCAGTGAAAAACCCGATCCCGCGGATCAGCCCCAGCATTTT
>-|-|TRBJ1-2|TRBV7-2
CASSLAIGQPEDYGYTF
TGTGCCAGCAGTTTAGCAATTGGACAGCCAGAGGACTATGGCTACACCTTC
>-|TRBD1|TRBJ1-1|TRBV5-1
CASSPGQVKAEAFF
TGCGCCAGCAGCCCGGGACAGGTCAAGGCTGAAGCTTTCTTT
>once|TRBD1|TRBJ2-4|TRBV5-6
CASSGTGRNIQYF
TGTGCCAGCAGCGGGACAGGACGAAACATTCAGTACTTC
>-|-|TRBJ1-2|TRBV19
CASSIVGLRGYTF
TGTGCCAGTAGTATTGTCGGCTTAAGAGGCTACACCTTC
>once|-|TRBJ2-3|TRBV10-1
CASSESRLIDTQYF
TGCGCCAGCAGTGAGTCCCGTCTAATTGATACGCAGTATTTT
>-|-|TRBJ1-2|TRBV9
CASSVAPGGLGGDYGYTF
TGTGCCAGCAGCGTAGCTCCAGGAGGCCTAGGGGGGGACTATGGCTACACCTTC
>-|-|TRBJ1-2|TRBV4-1
CASSQPLSGYTF
TGCGCCAGCAGCCAACCTCTGAGTGGCTACACCTTC
>few|-|TRBJ1-1|TRBV4-2
CASSQDSKAAGAAEAFF
TGTGCCAGCAGCCAAGATTCTAAGGCGGCTGGTGCCGCTGAAGCTTTCTTT
>-|TRBD2|TRBJ2-1|TRBV7-8
CASSFTSGGGELYNEQFF
TGTGCCAGCAGCTTTACTAGCGGGGGCGGAGAACTGTACAATGAGCAGTTCTTC
>-|-|TRBJ2-1|TRBV29-1
CSVVPRANEQFF
TGCAGCGTTGTGCCGAGGGCCAATGAGCAGTTCTTC
>-|-|TRBJ1-5|TRBV7-8
CASSLGRVGQPQHF
TGTGCCAGCAGCTTAGGCCGGGTGGGCCAGCCCCAGCATTTT
>-|-|TRBJ2-7|TRBV27
CATRTTPLGEQYF
TGTGCCACCCGGACGACACCGCTGGGGGAGCAGTACTTC
>-|TRBD1|TRBJ2-1|TRBV7-7
CASSLVGQGSTTPSSYNEQFF
TGTGCCAGCAGCTTAGTCGGACAGGGATCGACCACGCCGAGCTCCTACAATGAGCAGTTCTTC
>-|TRBD2|TRBJ2-3|TRBV9
CASSVTAGLTDTQYF
TGTGCCAGCAGCGTAACAGCGGGACTCACAGATACGCAGTATTTT
>-|TRBD1|TRBJ2-2|TRBV18
CASWTGANTGELFF
TGTGCCTCTTGGACAGGGGCGAACACCGGGGAGCTGTTTTTT
>-|-|TRBJ2-3|TRBV30
CAWTAGDTQYF
TGTGCCTGGACCGCAGGGGATACGCAGTATTTT
>-|-|TRBJ1-1|TRBV30
CAWMPLNTEAFF
TGTGCCTGGATGCCTCTTAACACTGAAGCTTTCTTT